This T cell receptor beta chain was sequenced during a study of siplizumab effects on memory and regulatory T cells. Whole-study results and caveats: The authors could not assign a naive or memory phenotype to roughly 75-97% of proliferating CD4+ or CD8+ clones. Proof of suppressive function in proliferating Tregs from siplizumab cultures was not established. Mappable CD4+ clones that were alloreactive averaged roughly 66% Treg-derived with siplizumab versus 25% to 30% in controls.

Each sample had roughly 10^5 TCR templates assayed. Clones were sequenced by immunoSEQ multiplex PCR, and TCRdb holds only the in-frame ones, with some missing. The table includes about 120,000 clones, 93% detected once. Worth noting for this clone: The antigen remains unidentified.

The sequence derives from a human donor in good health. Sequenced sample: non-Treg CD4+ T cells sorted from blood.

CDR3 coding DNA: TGTGCCAGCAGTTTAGTTGGTCAGCCCCAGCATTTT. Its protein product is CASSLVGQPQHF. The V gene is TRBV28, the J gene TRBJ1-5, with D uncertain. V gave up 2 bases and J gave up 6 bases, with 5 bases separating them. The germline V gene has CDR1 MDHEN and CDR2 SYDVKM. This CDR3 spans 12 amino acids.